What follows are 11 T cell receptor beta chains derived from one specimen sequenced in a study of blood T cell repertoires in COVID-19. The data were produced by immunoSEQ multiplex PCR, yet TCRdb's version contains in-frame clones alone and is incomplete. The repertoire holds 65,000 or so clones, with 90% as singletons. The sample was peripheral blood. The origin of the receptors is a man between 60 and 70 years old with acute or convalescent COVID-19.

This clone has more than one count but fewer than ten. The CDR3 DNA follows: TGTGCCAGTAGTATAGGCGGGGGCCACTACGAGCAGTACTTC. Its translation is CASSIGGGHYEQYF. The V call is TRBV19, the J call TRBJ2-7; possibly TRBD2 for D (7 bases). Trimming pared 1 base from V and 3 bases from J, leaving 10 bases between. Germline V lookup: CDR1 LNHDA, CDR2 SQIVND (reference sequence). The CDR3 has 14 amino acids.

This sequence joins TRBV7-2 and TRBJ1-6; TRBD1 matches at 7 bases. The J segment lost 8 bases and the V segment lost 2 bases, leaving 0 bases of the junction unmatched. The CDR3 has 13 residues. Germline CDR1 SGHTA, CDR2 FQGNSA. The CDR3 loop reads CASSLTGDSPLHF. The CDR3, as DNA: TGTGCCAGCAGCTTAACAGGGGATTCACCCCTCCACTTT.

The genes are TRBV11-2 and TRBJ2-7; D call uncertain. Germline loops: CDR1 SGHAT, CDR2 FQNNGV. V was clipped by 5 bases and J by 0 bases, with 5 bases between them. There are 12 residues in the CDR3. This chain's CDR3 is CASSASSYEQYF. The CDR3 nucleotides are TGTGCCAGCAGCGCGAGCTCCTACGAGCAGTACTTC.

CDR3 sequence reads: CASSLSRGTEAFF. For the CDR3, the DNA is TGTGCCAGCAGTTTATCGAGAGGGACTGAAGCTTTCTTT. The chain couples TRBV28 to TRBJ1-1; D not resolved. The CDR3 has 13 amino acids. Trimming left V 1 base short and J 5 bases short, with 8 bases between. Germline CDR1 and CDR2: MDHEN and SYDVKM.

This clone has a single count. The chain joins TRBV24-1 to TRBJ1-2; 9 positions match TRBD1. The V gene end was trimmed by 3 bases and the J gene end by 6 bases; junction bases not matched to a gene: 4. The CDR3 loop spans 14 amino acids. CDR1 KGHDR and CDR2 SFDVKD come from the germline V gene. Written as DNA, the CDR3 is TGTGCCACCAGTGATGGGACAGGGATGGATGGCTACACCTTC. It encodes CATSDGTGMDGYTF.

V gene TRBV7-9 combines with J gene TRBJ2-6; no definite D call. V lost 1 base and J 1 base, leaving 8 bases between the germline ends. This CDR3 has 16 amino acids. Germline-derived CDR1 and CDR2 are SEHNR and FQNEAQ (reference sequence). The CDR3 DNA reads TGTGCCAGCAGCTTAGACAGCCTATCTGGGGCCAACGTCCTGACTTTC. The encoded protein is CASSLDSLSGANVLTF.

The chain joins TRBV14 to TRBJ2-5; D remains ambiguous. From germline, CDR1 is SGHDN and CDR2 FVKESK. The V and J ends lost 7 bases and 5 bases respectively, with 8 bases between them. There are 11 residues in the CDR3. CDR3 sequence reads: CASKAGETQYF. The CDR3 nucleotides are TGTGCCAGCAAGGCCGGGGAGACCCAGTACTTC.

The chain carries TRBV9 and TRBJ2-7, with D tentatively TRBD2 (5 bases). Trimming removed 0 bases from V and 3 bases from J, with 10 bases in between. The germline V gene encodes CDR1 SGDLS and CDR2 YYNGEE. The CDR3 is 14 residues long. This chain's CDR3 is CASSVGSGGYEQYF. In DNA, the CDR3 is TGTGCCAGCAGCGTAGGCAGCGGAGGCTACGAGCAGTACTTC.

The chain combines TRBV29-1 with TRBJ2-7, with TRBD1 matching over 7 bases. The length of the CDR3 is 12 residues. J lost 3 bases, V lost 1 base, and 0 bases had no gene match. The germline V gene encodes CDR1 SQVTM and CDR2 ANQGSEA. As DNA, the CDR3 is TGCAGCGTTGAAGCAGGGGGCTACGAGCAGTACTTC. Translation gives CSVEAGGYEQYF.

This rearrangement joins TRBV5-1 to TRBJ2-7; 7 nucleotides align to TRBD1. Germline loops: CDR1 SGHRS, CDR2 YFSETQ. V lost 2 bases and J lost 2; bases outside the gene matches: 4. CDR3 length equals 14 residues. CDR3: CASSLSGTAYEQYF. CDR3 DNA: TGCGCCAGCAGCTTATCCGGGACAGCCTACGAGCAGTACTTC.

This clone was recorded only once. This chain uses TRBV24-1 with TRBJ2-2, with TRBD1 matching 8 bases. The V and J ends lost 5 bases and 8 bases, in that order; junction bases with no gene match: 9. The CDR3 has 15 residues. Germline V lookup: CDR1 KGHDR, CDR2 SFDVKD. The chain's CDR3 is CATSAAGGASGELFF. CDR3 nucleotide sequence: TGTGCCACCAGTGCGGCAGGGGGCGCATCAGGGGAGCTGTTTTTT.